This is a list of T cell receptor beta chains from one sample in a study of blood T cells in healthy people across ages. MiXCR, run by TCRdb on the 5' RACE reads, gives a single entry per CDR3 protein. The repertoire holds more than 1.4 million distinct CDR3 sequences, with approximately 40% as singletons. Sequencing input: blood. The receptor set was obtained from a woman aged 18-30 years in good health. Each CDR3 is given with its conserved first and last residue. The D gene is left open where the match is weak. Clone size is shown for a subset of rows, as once, few, many or a class of expanded clone.

j_call d_call v_call clone_size cdr3_nt cdr3_aa
TRBJ2-5 TRBD2 TRBV5-1 - TGCGCCAGCAGCCACAAGGGACTAGCGGGAGAGACCCAGTACTTC CASSHKGLAGETQYF
TRBJ1-2 - TRBV7-2 few TGTGCCAGCAGCCCCCAGGGTCTTAGTAGTAATGGCTACACCTTC CASSPQGLSSNGYTF
TRBJ2-7 - TRBV6-5 - TGTGCCAGCAGTCGACTGGGCCGGGGGTACGAGCAGTACTTC CASSRLGRGYEQYF
TRBJ1-2 - TRBV20-1 - TGCAGTGCTAGCGGGGGTTCTAACTATGGCTACACCTTC CSASGGSNYGYTF
TRBJ2-7 TRBD2 TRBV5-1 - TGCGCCAGCAGCTTGGCCCCTCCCGGACTAGCGGGAGGGAGTTGGTACGAGCAGTACTTC CASSLAPPGLAGGSWYEQYF
TRBJ2-1 TRBD2 TRBV20-1 few TGCAGTGCCGTCCCTAGCGGCGGGGACTACAATGAGCAGTTCTTC CSAVPSGGDYNEQFF
TRBJ2-1 - TRBV10-2 once TGCGCCAGCAGTGAGTCGAAAAGTCACAATGAGCAGTTCTTC CASSESKSHNEQFF
TRBJ2-3 TRBD1 TRBV28 many TGTGCCACCGGAGGACAGGGGCGGACAGATACGCAGTATTTT CATGGQGRTDTQYF
TRBJ2-3 TRBD2 TRBV2 - TGTGCCAGCAGTGAGGGCCCGGGACTAGCGGGGGTAATGCAGTTGACAGATACGCGGTATTTT CASSEGPGLAGVMQLTDTRYF
TRBJ2-7 - TRBV5-4 - TGTGCCAGCAGCTCTACAGGGACTGTCTCCTACGAGCAGTACTTC CASSSTGTVSYEQYF
TRBJ1-6 - TRBV9 few TGTGCCAGCAGCGACAGGGCACTCTCCTATAATTCACCCCTCCACTTT CASSDRALSYNSPLHF
TRBJ2-5 - TRBV29-1 - TGCAGCGTTGTAGTCTCCTGGGGTGAAGGGACCCAGTACTTC CSVVVSWGEGTQYF
TRBJ1-2 - TRBV12-3/TRBV12-4 - TGTGCCAGCACCCTCGGGGATGGCTACACCTTC CASTLGDGYTF
TRBJ2-4 TRBD1 TRBV5-6 - TGTGCCAGCAGCTTGGCCTCGACAGGGTACGACATTCAGTACTTC CASSLASTGYDIQYF
TRBJ1-2 - TRBV6-6 few TGTGCCAGCACCCAACCGGGCGGAGCCTATGGCTACACCTTC CASTQPGGAYGYTF
TRBJ2-7 - TRBV13 - TGTGCCAGCAGCCTTTCTGTCATCGGCAGGACCTACGAGCAGTACTTC CASSLSVIGRTYEQYF
TRBJ2-1 TRBD2 TRBV4-1 - TGCGCCAGCAGCCAGGCGGGGGAAACCTACAATGAGCAGTTCTTC CASSQAGETYNEQFF
TRBJ2-4 - TRBV28 - TGTGCCAGCAGTCCGGGACGAGCTGTCGGAAACATTCAGTACTTC CASSPGRAVGNIQYF
TRBJ2-3 - TRBV9 few TGTGCCAGCAGCGTAGAGTCTGGGAGCACAGATACGCAGTATTTT CASSVESGSTDTQYF
TRBJ2-1 TRBD2 TRBV7-3 - TGTGCCAGCAGCTTAACGGATCCTAGCGGGGGGCCCAGCTCCTACAATGAGCAGTTCTTC CASSLTDPSGGPSSYNEQFF
TRBJ2-7 TRBD2 TRBV18 - TGTGCCAGCTCCGGGACTAGCGGGAACTACGAGCAGTACTTC CASSGTSGNYEQYF
TRBJ2-1 - TRBV20-1 - TGCAGTGCCGTTGCGGGGGCGGAATACAATGAGCAGTTCTTC CSAVAGAEYNEQFF
TRBJ2-2 - TRBV29-1 - TGCAGCGTTGAAGTCTATCAGGGGCCCAACACCGGGGAGCTGTTTTTT CSVEVYQGPNTGELFF
TRBJ2-7 - TRBV5-1 few TGCGCCAGCAGCTTTCTCAGGGAGGAGGGCTACGAGCAGTACTTC CASSFLREEGYEQYF
TRBJ2-7 TRBD2 TRBV2 - TGTGCCAGCAGTGAAGCGCCGGGAGGTAGCGGGAGGGCCAGGTACGAGCAGTACTTC CASSEAPGGSGRARYEQYF
TRBJ2-3 - TRBV11-3 - TGTGCCAGCAGCTCGAAATCAGGGGTATTCCCAGATACGCAGTATTTT CASSSKSGVFPDTQYF
TRBJ2-7 TRBD1 TRBV25-1 - TGTGCCAGCAGTGGGGACAGGGGGGCTTCCTACGAGCAGTACTTC CASSGDRGASYEQYF
TRBJ2-5 - TRBV6-5 few TGTGCCATCGGAGGGGTACAAGAGACCCAGTACTTC CAIGGVQETQYF
TRBJ2-3 TRBD2 TRBV6-2/TRBV6-3 - TGTGCCAGCAGTAGAGCGGGGGGCTCAGATACGCAGTATTTT CASSRAGGSDTQYF
TRBJ1-4 - TRBV28 - TGTGCCAGCAGTCCGACGGGGACCGATGAACAACTGTTTTTT CASSPTGTDEQLFF
TRBJ2-7 TRBD1 TRBV6-6 - TGTGCCAGCAGTTCCATGGACAGGGGCGAGCAGTACTTC CASSSMDRGEQYF
TRBJ2-7 TRBD2 TRBV27 - TGTGCCAGCAGTTTACGCGCCCTAGGAGCGGGAGGATACGAGCAGTACTTC CASSLRALGAGGYEQYF
TRBJ2-1 TRBD1 TRBV5-6 few TGTGCCAGCAGCTTAAGTAGGGGGCAGAGGTATGAGCAGTTCTTC CASSLSRGQRYEQFF
TRBJ2-7 - TRBV29-1 - TGCAGCGTTGAAGAAGAGGGCAGGGGAATAGCCGAGCAGTACTTC CSVEEEGRGIAEQYF
TRBJ2-1 - TRBV7-9 - TGTGCCAGCAGCTTCAACTCCCCTGGTTACAATGAGCAGTTCTTC CASSFNSPGYNEQFF
TRBJ2-7 TRBD1 TRBV6-1 few TGTGCCAGCAGCCGAGAGGGGACAGGGGGCTACGAGCAGTACTTC CASSREGTGGYEQYF
TRBJ2-3 TRBD1 TRBV6-1 few TGTGCCAGCCCCGGGTATAAACAGGGGGGAGCAGATACGCAGTATTTT CASPGYKQGGADTQYF
TRBJ2-3 TRBD2 TRBV5-1 - TGCGCCAGCAGCGGGGGACTAGCGGGAGGTACGGCAGATACGCAGTATTTT CASSGGLAGGTADTQYF
TRBJ1-6 - TRBV20-1 few TGCAGTGCTGGGGCGGGGGGCAGTAATAATTCACCCCTCCACTTT CSAGAGGSNNSPLHF
TRBJ2-7 - TRBV29-1 - TGCAGCGTCGCAAATGAGCAGTACTTC CSVANEQYF
TRBJ1-2 TRBD1 TRBV20-1 - TGCAGTGCTGGGGGGGACAGGGAAGGCTATGGCTACACCTTC CSAGGDREGYGYTF
TRBJ2-1 TRBD2 TRBV3-1 - TGTGCCAGCAGCCCAGGGACTAGCGGGAGACGTGAGCAGTTCTTC CASSPGTSGRREQFF
TRBJ2-7 TRBD2 TRBV6-5 many TGTGCCAGCAGCCCTAGCGGGGCCTCCTACGAGCAGTACTTC CASSPSGASYEQYF
TRBJ2-1 TRBD2 TRBV25-1 few TGTGCCAGCAGTGAATATTTTAGCGGGGGACTCTCCTACAATGAGCAGTTCTTC CASSEYFSGGLSYNEQFF
TRBJ2-2 TRBD2 TRBV7-8 - TGTGCCAGCAGCTTACCCCTGGCGGGGGGGTCGAACACCGGGGAGCTGTTTTTT CASSLPLAGGSNTGELFF
TRBJ1-1 - TRBV27 - TGTGCCAGCAAGGAGATTAACACTGAAGCTTTCTTT CASKEINTEAFF
TRBJ2-7 - TRBV2 few TGTGCCAGCAGGGAGGGTGGATGGCAGTACTTC CASREGGWQYF
TRBJ2-1 TRBD1 TRBV5-6 - TGTGCCAGCACCCCCGGAGGACAGGCCTACAATGAGCAGTTCTTC CASTPGGQAYNEQFF
TRBJ1-1 - TRBV30 - TGCGCCTGGATCAAAGCCCTGGGCAGGGCTTCTGAGGTTTTCTTT CAWIKALGRASEVFF
TRBJ1-5 - TRBV2 once TGTGCCAGCAGAGAACGGACAGCAAGCAATCAGCCCCAGCATTTT CASRERTASNQPQHF
TRBJ1-1 - TRBV11-2 - TGTGCCAGCAGCTTAGATGGACGGAGGAACACTGAAGCTTTCTTT CASSLDGRRNTEAFF
TRBJ2-5 TRBD2 TRBV7-3 - TGTGCTAGCAGCTTAATGGCCCTAGCGGGGGCCGGGAATGAGCAGTACTTC CASSLMALAGAGNEQYF
TRBJ2-7 - TRBV29-1 - TGCAGCGTTGAAGGGGGCAAATACGAGCAGTACTTC CSVEGGKYEQYF
TRBJ2-3 - TRBV7-9 few TGTGCCAGCCCTCCCCCGGGGGCGACAGATACGCAGTATTTT CASPPPGATDTQYF